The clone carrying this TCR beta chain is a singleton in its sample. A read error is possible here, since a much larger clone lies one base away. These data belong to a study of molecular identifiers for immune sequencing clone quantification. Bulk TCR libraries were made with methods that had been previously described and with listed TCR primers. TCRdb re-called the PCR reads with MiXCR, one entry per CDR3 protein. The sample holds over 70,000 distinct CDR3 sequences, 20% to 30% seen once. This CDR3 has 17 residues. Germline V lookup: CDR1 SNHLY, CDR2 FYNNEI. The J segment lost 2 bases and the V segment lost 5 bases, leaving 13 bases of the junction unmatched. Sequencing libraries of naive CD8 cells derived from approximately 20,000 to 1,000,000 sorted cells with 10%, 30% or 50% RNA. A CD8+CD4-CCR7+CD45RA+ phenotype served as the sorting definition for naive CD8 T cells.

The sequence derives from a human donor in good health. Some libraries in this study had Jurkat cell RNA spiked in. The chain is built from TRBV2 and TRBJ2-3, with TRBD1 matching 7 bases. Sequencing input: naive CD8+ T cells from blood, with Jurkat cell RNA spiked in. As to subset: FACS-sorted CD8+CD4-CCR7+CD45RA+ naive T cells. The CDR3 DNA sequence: TGTGCCAGCAGTACCTTTACAGGGGACGGGGTCACAGATACGCAGTATTTT. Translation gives CASSTFTGDGVTDTQYF.